Listed below are T cell receptor beta chains from one sample, sequenced in a study of CD8 T cells in Susac syndrome. TCRdb recomputed calls from the immunoSEQ multiplex PCR reads with MiXCR, one row per CDR3 protein. Here the sample spans roughly 130,000 distinct CDR3 sequences, 90% to 95% being singletons. The sample taken for sequencing was CD4+ T cells from PBMCs. These receptors all come from a human donor with multiple sclerosis. Each CDR3 is given with its conserved first and last residue. D genes are given only for firm matches. Clone size is shown for a subset of rows, as once, few, many or a class of expanded clone.

v_call	d_call	j_call	cdr3_length	clone_size	cdr3_aa	cdr3_nt
TRBV25-1	NA	TRBJ2-7	14	NA	CASGDARRPYEQYF	TGTGCCTCAGGTGATGCTCGGCGGCCCTACGAGCAGTACTTC
TRBV3-1	NA	TRBJ1-1	15	NA	CASSHPLQGGGEAFF	TGTGCCAGCAGCCATCCTCTTCAGGGAGGAGGTGAAGCTTTCTTT
TRBV20-1	TRBD1	TRBJ1-1	14	NA	CSAPTGTGNTEAFF	TGCAGTGCTCCCACCGGGACAGGGAACACTGAAGCTTTCTTT
TRBV20-1	NA	TRBJ1-1	13	NA	CSAVGTQNTEAFF	TGCAGTGCTGTGGGGACACAGAACACTGAAGCTTTCTTT
TRBV3-1	TRBD1	TRBJ2-3	16	NA	CASSLDRGRVADTQYF	TGTGCCAGCAGCCTTGACAGGGGGAGGGTCGCAGATACGCAGTATTTT
TRBV7-9	NA	TRBJ2-1	13	once	CASSLGGVNEQFF	TGTGCCAGCAGCTTAGGAGGGGTAAATGAGCAGTTCTTC
TRBV6-1	TRBD2	TRBJ2-1	15	NA	CASSEGGAGGNEQFF	TGTGCCAGCAGTGAAGGTGGAGCGGGAGGAAATGAGCAGTTCTTC
TRBV19	NA	TRBJ2-3	14	NA	CASSTPEGTDTQYF	TGTGCCAGTAGTACTCCTGAGGGCACAGATACGCAGTATTTT
TRBV6-2/TRBV6-3	NA	TRBJ1-1	12	few	CASSSQGTEAFF	TGTGCCAGCAGTTCTCAGGGGACTGAAGCTTTCTTT
TRBV2	TRBD1	TRBJ2-7	15	NA	CASSGQPGQGSEQYF	TGTGCCAGCAGTGGGCAGCCGGGACAGGGATCCGAGCAGTACTTC
TRBV15	TRBD2	TRBJ2-4	17	NA	CATSRERTSGAKNIQYF	TGTGCCACCAGCAGAGAGAGGACTAGCGGAGCCAAAAACATTCAGTACTTC
TRBV27	TRBD1	TRBJ1-6	14	NA	CASSSDREYSPLHF	TGTGCCAGCAGTTCCGACAGGGAATATTCACCCCTCCACTTT
TRBV3-1	TRBD2	TRBJ2-1	17	NA	CASSQGGASGVYNEQFF	TGTGCCAGCAGCCAAGGTGGAGCTAGCGGGGTCTACAATGAGCAGTTCTTC
TRBV20-1	NA	TRBJ2-3	15	NA	CSATIAVPSTDTQYF	TGCAGTGCTACGATAGCGGTCCCTAGCACAGATACGCAGTATTTT
TRBV12-3/TRBV12-4	TRBD1	TRBJ1-2	16	NA	CASSRGGGQGAAGYTF	TGTGCCAGCAGCCGCGGAGGTGGACAGGGGGCAGCGGGCTACACCTTC
TRBV3-1	TRBD2	TRBJ2-1	15	NA	CASSQNAGGGNEQFF	TGTGCCAGCAGCCAAAACGCGGGAGGGGGCAATGAGCAGTTCTTC
TRBV29-1	NA	TRBJ2-2	13	once	CSVRIGGTGELFF	TGCAGCGTTCGGATAGGAGGCACCGGGGAGCTGTTTTTT
TRBV28	NA	TRBJ2-7	15	once	CASIAGQTSLRGQYF	TGTGCCAGCATAGCTGGACAGACCTCGCTACGCGGGCAGTACTTC
TRBV15	NA	TRBJ2-1	16	NA	CATSGITPSSYNEQFF	TGTGCCACCAGCGGAATAACTCCGAGCTCCTACAATGAGCAGTTCTTC
TRBV28	TRBD1	TRBJ2-7	17	NA	CASSPPGQGRRSYEQYF	TGTGCCAGCAGTCCGCCTGGACAGGGTCGGCGTTCCTACGAGCAGTACTTC
TRBV20-1	TRBD1	TRBJ2-7	14	NA	CSANTQGHLYEQYF	TGCAGTGCTAACACACAGGGGCACTTGTACGAGCAGTACTTC
TRBV28	NA	TRBJ2-1	15	NA	CASSPTWGDYNEQFF	TGTGCCAGCAGTCCCACCTGGGGGGACTACAATGAGCAGTTCTTC
TRBV28	TRBD1	TRBJ1-5	16	NA	CASSAPGGIGDQPQHF	TGTGCCAGCAGTGCTCCAGGGGGCATTGGGGATCAGCCCCAGCATTTT
TRBV11-2	NA	TRBJ1-2	12	once	CASSFGPGGYTF	TGTGCCAGCAGCTTCGGGCCCGGGGGCTACACCTTC
TRBV12-3/TRBV12-4	NA	TRBJ2-2	14	NA	CASSFRHNTGELFF	TGTGCCAGCAGTTTCCGTCATAACACCGGGGAGCTGTTTTTT
TRBV7-9	NA	TRBJ2-5	14	once	CASSLVSGQETQYF	TGTGCCAGCAGCTTAGTTAGCGGACAAGAGACCCAGTACTTC
TRBV5-1	TRBD2	TRBJ2-5	13	NA	CASSASGRETQYF	TGCGCCAGCAGCGCTAGCGGGAGAGAGACCCAGTACTTC
TRBV18	NA	TRBJ2-1	12	NA	CASSPKGFEQFF	TGTGCCAGCTCACCGAAGGGGTTTGAGCAGTTCTTC
TRBV12-3/TRBV12-4	NA	TRBJ1-4	15	NA	CASSLARVESEKLFF	TGTGCCAGCAGTTTAGCCCGGGTAGAGTCTGAAAAACTGTTTTTT
TRBV20-1	NA	TRBJ1-1	14	NA	CSAREVSRRTEAFF	TGCAGTGCTAGAGAGGTGAGCAGAAGGACTGAAGCTTTCTTT
TRBV2	TRBD1	TRBJ2-7	12	NA	CASRGDRGEQYF	TGTGCCAGCAGGGGTGACAGGGGCGAGCAGTACTTC
TRBV20-1	NA	TRBJ2-7	12	few	CSARIGVYEQYF	TGCAGTGCTAGGATCGGGGTATACGAGCAGTACTTC
TRBV7-2	NA	TRBJ2-1	16	NA	CASSLDGGRSYNEQFF	TGTGCCAGCAGCCTTGATGGGGGTAGGTCCTACAATGAGCAGTTCTTC
TRBV5-1	TRBD1	TRBJ2-7	15	NA	CASSLGGQGAYEQYF	TGCGCCAGCAGCTTGGGGGGCCAGGGGGCGTACGAGCAGTACTTC
TRBV29-1	NA	TRBJ1-1	14	NA	CSVVKARSNTEAFF	TGCAGCGTTGTAAAGGCCCGCTCGAACACTGAAGCTTTCTTT
TRBV29-1	NA	TRBJ2-1	12	NA	CSVATGVGEQFF	TGCAGCGTGGCGACAGGTGTAGGTGAGCAGTTCTTC
TRBV28	TRBD2	TRBJ2-5	14	NA	CASSLWGGQETQYF	TGTGCCAGCAGTTTATGGGGGGGGCAAGAGACCCAGTACTTC
TRBV9	NA	TRBJ1-2	15	once	CASSVAIGGAGGYTF	TGTGCCAGCAGCGTAGCTATCGGGGGCGCAGGCGGCTACACCTTC
TRBV6-2/TRBV6-3	NA	TRBJ2-7	17	NA	CASSYGPSSGSSYEQYF	TGTGCCAGCAGTTACGGCCCCTCGTCAGGGTCATCCTACGAGCAGTACTTC
TRBV13	NA	TRBJ2-7	16	once	CASSLAGRGVSYEQYF	TGTGCCAGCAGCTTAGCGGGTCGCGGGGTCTCCTACGAGCAGTACTTC
TRBV12-3/TRBV12-4	NA	TRBJ2-5	14	NA	CASNRAGEQETQYF	TGTGCCAGCAATCGGGCAGGGGAACAAGAGACCCAGTACTTC
TRBV18	TRBD1	TRBJ2-3	15	NA	CASSPGTGDPDTQYF	TGTGCCAGCTCTCCCGGGACAGGGGACCCAGATACGCAGTATTTT
TRBV18	TRBD2	TRBJ2-1	16	NA	CASSPRGSGGADEQFF	TGTGCCAGCTCACCACGCGGGAGCGGGGGGGCCGATGAGCAGTTCTTC
TRBV15	NA	TRBJ2-5	13	NA	CATSRAIGETQYF	TGTGCCACCAGCAGAGCAATCGGGGAGACCCAGTACTTC
TRBV28	NA	TRBJ2-5	13	once	CASNGHGEETQYF	TGTGCCAGCAACGGTCACGGCGAAGAGACCCAGTACTTC
TRBV7-3	NA	TRBJ2-6	15	NA	CASSPQGSGANVLTF	TGTGCCAGCAGCCCACAGGGCTCTGGGGCCAACGTCCTGACTTTC
TRBV20-1	NA	TRBJ2-5	9	few	CSAVETQYF	TGCAGTGCTGTAGAGACCCAGTACTTC
TRBV29-1	NA	TRBJ2-7	12	once	CSYRRGSYEQYF	TGCAGCTACCGGCGTGGCTCCTACGAGCAGTACTTC
TRBV21-1	NA	TRBJ1-1	16	NA	CASSKEEGLVNTEAFF	TGTGCCAGCAGCAAAGAGGAGGGCCTGGTGAACACTGAAGCTTTCTTT
TRBV19	TRBD1	TRBJ1-1	13	NA	CASDRGHSTEAFF	TGTGCCAGCGACAGGGGGCATAGCACTGAAGCTTTCTTT
TRBV27	NA	TRBJ2-7	15	NA	CASSSAGRKTYEQYF	TGTGCCAGCAGTAGCGCGGGGCGGAAGACCTACGAGCAGTACTTC
TRBV28	NA	TRBJ1-1	12	NA	CASSSYMRRAFF	TGTGCCAGCAGTTCCTATATGCGAAGGGCTTTCTTT
TRBV5-4	NA	TRBJ1-2	13	once	CASSLMTRYGYTF	TGTGCCAGCAGCCTGATGACCCGCTATGGCTACACCTTC
TRBV30	NA	TRBJ1-1	13	NA	CAWRTALNTEAFF	TGTGCCTGGAGAACAGCCTTGAACACTGAAGCTTTCTTT